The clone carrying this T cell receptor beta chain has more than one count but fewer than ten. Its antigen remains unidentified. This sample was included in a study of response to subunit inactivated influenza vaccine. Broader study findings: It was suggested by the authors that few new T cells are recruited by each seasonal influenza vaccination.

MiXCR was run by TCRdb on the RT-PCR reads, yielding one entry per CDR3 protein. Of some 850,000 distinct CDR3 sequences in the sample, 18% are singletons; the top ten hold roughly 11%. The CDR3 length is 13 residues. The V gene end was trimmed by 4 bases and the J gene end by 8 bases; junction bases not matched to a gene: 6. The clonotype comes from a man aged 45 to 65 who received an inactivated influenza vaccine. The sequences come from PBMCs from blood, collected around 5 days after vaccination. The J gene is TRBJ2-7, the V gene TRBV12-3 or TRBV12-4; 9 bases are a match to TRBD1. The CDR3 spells CASSWEGQGKQYF. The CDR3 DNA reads TGTGCCAGCAGTTGGGAGGGACAGGGTAAGCAGTACTTC.